This entry lists 32 T cell receptor beta chains sequenced from one sample in a study of glioma-infiltrating T cells. Using RNA template, CDR3s of TCR alpha and beta were amplified with iRepertoire arm-PCR. TCRdb passed the multiplex PCR reads through MiXCR, listing each CDR3 protein once. There are about 180,000 distinct CDR3 sequences in the sample; roughly 45% occur only once, and roughly 5.4% lies in the top ten. The sequenced sample consisted of glioma tissue, nonneoplastic brain tissue, or PBMCs (not recorded which). These receptors were obtained from a human donor with low-grade glioma or glioblastoma, undergoing nonglioma brain surgery, or in good health (not recorded which).

This clonotype showed up many times. This chain links TRBV19 with TRBJ1-5; a possible D gene is TRBD1 (6 bases). The CDR3 runs to 13 residues. V gave up 4 bases and J gave up 4 bases, with 8 bases separating them. Germline assignment: CDR1 LNHDA and CDR2 SQIVND (reference sequence). CDR3 DNA: TGTGCCAGTAGTACAACAGGGAATCAGCCCCAGCATTTT. Its translation: CASSTTGNQPQHF. The entire variable domain, with the rest obtained from reference TRBV19 and TRBJ1-5, is as follows: DGGITQSPKYLFRKEGQNVTLSCEQNLNHDAMYWYRQDPGQGLRLIYYSQIVNDFQKGDIAEGYSVSREKKESFPLTVTSAQKNPTAFYLCASSTTGNQPQHFGDGTRLSIL.

The chain recombines TRBV29-1 with TRBJ2-1, with 12 bases fitting TRBD2. The germline gives CDR1 SQVTM, CDR2 ANQGSEA. There are 16 residues in the CDR3. After removal of 3 bases from V and 6 bases from J, the junction contained 9 bases not matched to a gene. Here the CDR3 DNA reads TGCAGCGTTGATCCTACGACTAGCGGGAGAGTCAATGAGCAGTTCTTC. Translated: CSVDPTTSGRVNEQFF.

This clonotype was picked up a small number of times. This may be a read error, as it is one base from a much larger clone. V and J are TRBV27 and TRBJ1-1; D is possibly TRBD1 (6 bases). This CDR3 has 13 amino acids. Deletions cut 6 bases from V and 5 bases from J, with 13 bases between. CDR1 is MNHEY, CDR2 SMNVEV, per germline (reference sequence). The CDR3 bases are TGTGCCAGCAGCCTCGACAGGAAGACTGAAGCTTTCTTT. Its protein is CASSLDRKTEAFF.

V and J are TRBV27 and TRBJ2-3; D gene ambiguous. Trimming took 6 bases from V and 8 from J, leaving 15 bases between them. The CDR3 extends over 13 amino acids. Per germline, CDR1 MNHEY and CDR2 SMNVEV (reference sequence). As DNA, the CDR3 is TGTGCCAGCAGCCAGAGGCACGAGCCTACGCAGTATTTT. This sequence encodes CASSQRHEPTQYF.

This rearrangement joins TRBV12-3 or TRBV12-4 to TRBJ2-5; tentative D call: TRBD1 (5 bases). V lost 2 bases and J lost 10, with 11 bases in between. The CDR3 spans 12 residues. In DNA, the CDR3 is TGTGCCAGCAGTTTACAGGGTTTCGGCCAGTACTTC. Its translation is CASSLQGFGQYF.

The chain combines TRBV12-3 or TRBV12-4 with TRBJ1-3; D is unresolved. The CDR3 runs 15 residues. Trimming stripped 1 base from V and 4 bases from J, with 11 bases between. The CDR3 sequence: CASSLDPLLGNTIYF. Here the CDR3 DNA reads TGTGCCAGCAGTTTAGACCCCCTTTTAGGAAACACCATATATTTT.

This clonotype was found many times. The genes are TRBV20-1 and TRBJ2-1, with unresolved D. The germline V gene encodes CDR1 DFQATT and CDR2 SNEGSKA (reference sequence). V was shortened by 6 bases and J by 2 bases, with 8 bases between the two germline ends. This CDR3 region has 12 residues. The CDR3 DNA is TGCAGTGCGAACGGCCCCTACAATGAGCAGTTCTTC. Protein: CSANGPYNEQFF.

A remark on this clonotype: With a much larger clone just one base away, this may be a read error. The V and J genes are TRBV20-1 and TRBJ2-5; tentatively, D is TRBD1 or TRBD2 (5 bases each). In germline, CDR1 is DFQATT, CDR2 SNEGSKA (reference sequence). This CDR3 has 12 amino acids. The CDR3 loop is CSASLEVGTHYF. The CDR3 DNA sequence: TGCAGTGCTAGCTTAGAGGTCGGGACCCACTACTTC.

Regarding this clonotype: This may arise from a read error, as a much more abundant clone is one base away. V and J are TRBV6-1 and TRBJ2-1; D is undetermined. The CDR3 contains 9 residues. The V end lost 8 bases, the J end lost 13 bases, and 9 bases lay between the germline ends. The germline V gene encodes CDR1 MNHNS and CDR2 SASEGT. This chain's CDR3 is CASVTLQFF. The CDR3 DNA is TGTGCCAGCGTGACCCTCCAGTTCTTC.

The chain carries TRBV11-2 and TRBJ2-1, with a possible D match to TRBD2 (5 bases). V was shortened by 3 bases and J by 0 bases, with 6 bases between the two germline ends. The CDR3 contains 14 residues. Germline V lookup: CDR1 SGHAT, CDR2 FQNNGV. The DNA for the CDR3 is TGTGCCAGCAGCTTTGCGGGCTCCTACAATGAGCAGTTCTTC. As protein: CASSFAGSYNEQFF.

With respect to this clonotype: An end of the junction does not agree with germline; a read error may underlie this. This sequence joins TRBV7-2 and TRBJ2-1; D not certain. The CDR3 runs to 16 residues. Germline CDR1 SGHTA, CDR2 FQGNSA. The CDR3 coding sequence is TGTGCCAGCAGCTTAGGGCTCGGGTTGTCCTCCAATGAGCAGTTCTTC. This sequence encodes CASSLGLGLSSNEQFF.

This clonotype has just a few counts. The chain links TRBV10-3 to TRBJ1-3, with 7 bases identical to TRBD1. The CDR3 consists of 15 residues. The germline V gene encodes CDR1 ENHRY and CDR2 SYGVKD. J lost 1 base, V lost 0 bases, and 0 bases had no gene match. The CDR3, as DNA: TGTGCCATCAGTGAGTCGACAGGGTCTGGAAACACCATATATTTT. Translating it yields CAISESTGSGNTIYF.

This clonotype appeared a few times. The gene calls are TRBV12-3 or TRBV12-4 and TRBJ2-5; unclear D gene. V was clipped by 5 bases and J by 5 bases, with 9 bases between them. The CDR3 consists of 12 residues. The CDR3 DNA follows: TGTGCCAGCAGTCCGACTGGGGAGACCCAGTACTTC. It translates to CASSPTGETQYF.

This clonotype came up many times. This CDR3 reads CATSREGSGSIEQFF. CDR3 DNA: TGTGCCACCAGCAGAGAAGGTAGCGGGAGTATTGAGCAGTTCTTC. The chain is built from TRBV15 and TRBJ2-1; TRBD2 agrees at 9 bases. Germline values: CDR1 LNHNV, CDR2 YYDKDF (reference sequence). With 0 bases clipped from V and 9 bases from J, the junction kept 6 bases outside the gene matches. This CDR3 has 15 residues.

About this clonotype itself: This may stem from a read error, because a much larger clone lies one nucleotide away. This chain joins TRBV28 and TRBJ2-7; the match to TRBD1 covers 7 bases. Germline CDR1 reads MDHEN; CDR2 reads SYDVKM. This CDR3 region has 14 residues. The CDR3 bases are TGTGCCAGCAGTTTAGGGCAGGGGGATTACGAGCGGTACTTC. This translates into CASSLGQGDYERYF.

This clonotype was seen ten or more times. The rearrangement uses TRBV6-1 and TRBJ2-2; D uncertain. Trimming pared 10 bases from V and 3 bases from J, leaving 9 bases between. From germline, CDR1 is MNHNS and CDR2 SASEGT. The CDR3 sequence is 12 residues long. The CDR3 DNA follows: TGTGCCACCGGAAGGTACACCGGGGAGCTGTTTTTT. Translated, it gives CATGRYTGELFF.

Points on this clonotype: This may be a read error: a much more frequent sequence differs by one nucleotide. This chain joins TRBV14 and TRBJ1-2, with unresolved D. Germline V gives CDR1 SGHDN, CDR2 FVKESK. There are 12 residues in the CDR3. CDR3 region: CANSQGGYGYTF. The CDR3, as DNA: TGTGCCAACAGCCAAGGAGGTTATGGCTACACCTTC.

V usage is TRBV24-1 and J usage is TRBJ2-1; D call uncertain. The CDR3 has 15 residues. Germline V gene lookup returns CDR1 KGHDR and CDR2 SFDVKD. The ends were cut back, 4 bases at V and 4 bases at J, with 13 bases in the middle. The CDR3 spells CATSEFRRPYNEQFF. The CDR3 nucleotides are TGTGCCACCAGTGAATTCCGGCGACCGTACAATGAGCAGTTCTTC.

Turning to this clonotype: This may arise from a read error, as a much more abundant clone is one base away. The CDR3 here is CASSSDGTGVDGYTF. CDR3 in DNA: TGTGCCAGCAGTTCAGACGGGACAGGGGTCGACGGCTACACCTTC. This chain uses TRBV25-1 with TRBJ1-2; 10 bases are a match to TRBD1. The CDR3 runs to 15 residues. The V segment lost 5 bases and the J segment 8 bases; nucleotides outside the gene matches: 11. Germline V gene data show CDR1 as MGHDK and CDR2 as SYGVNS.

This clonotype was picked up many times. The chain uses TRBV6-4 and TRBJ2-3, with TRBD2 identical over 12 bases. The germline gives CDR1 MRHNA, CDR2 SNTAGT. With 8 bases clipped from V and 6 bases from J, the junction kept 9 bases outside the gene matches. The CDR3 is 15 amino acids. In DNA form, the CDR3 reads TGTGCCAGCCGCAAGACTAGCGGGAGAGCGGATACGCAGTATTTT. This translates into CASRKTSGRADTQYF.

About this clonotype: This sequence may be a read error, since a much larger clone differs from it by one base. The CDR3: CAIRSDTLYEQHF. The CDR3 coding sequence is TGTGCCATCAGGTCGGACACGCTTTACGAGCAGCACTTC. The J gene is TRBJ2-7, the V gene TRBV10-3; tentative D call: TRBD1 (5 bases). CDR1 is ENHRY and CDR2 is SYGVKD in the germline V gene. The CDR3 contains 13 residues.

The chain is built from TRBV30 and TRBJ1-1; D might be TRBD1 (6 bases). CDR3 length: 12 amino acids. V was shortened by 2 bases and J by 4 bases, with 8 bases between the two germline ends. In germline, CDR1 is GTSNPN, CDR2 SVGIG (reference sequence). The CDR3 here is CAWSKGGTEAFF. The CDR3, as DNA: TGTGCCTGGAGTAAGGGGGGCACTGAAGCTTTCTTT. Supplemented by reference TRBV30 and TRBJ1-1, the full variable domain reads SQTIHQWPATLVQPVGSPLSLECTVEGTSNPNLYWYRQAAGRGLQLLFYSVGIGQISSEVPQNLSASRPQDRQFILSSKKLLLSDSGFYLCAWSKGGTEAFFGQGTRLTVV.

V is TRBV10-3 and J is TRBJ2-3, with D possibly being TRBD2 (6 bases). The CDR3 sequence is 17 residues long. Germline V gene data show CDR1 as ENHRY and CDR2 as SYGVKD. The germline V and J ends were trimmed by 2 bases and 0 bases, with 15 bases remaining between them. CDR3 DNA: TGTGCCATCAGTGAGGGAGGGAACTCCTCCAGCACAGATACGCAGTATTTT. Translating gives CAISEGGNSSSTDTQYF.

The chain combines TRBV12-3 or TRBV12-4 with TRBJ2-1; TRBD1 matches 7 bases. Trimming removed 6 bases from V and 8 bases from J; junction bases left unmatched: 13. This CDR3 has 15 amino acids. The CDR3 loop reads CASSGESRGFDEQFF. In nucleotides, the CDR3 is TGTGCCAGCAGCGGAGAAAGCAGGGGGTTCGATGAGCAGTTCTTC.

The sample holds many counts of this clonotype. The chain combines TRBV28 with TRBJ1-3; D is possibly TRBD1 (5 bases). The CDR3 totals 12 residues. The germline V gene has CDR1 MDHEN and CDR2 SYDVKM. Deletions cut 5 bases from V and 11 bases from J, with 13 bases between. Here the CDR3 reads CASSVPRAAIYF. CDR3 nucleotides: TGTGCCAGCAGTGTCCCCAGGGCTGCCATATATTTT.

Regarding this clonotype: Mismatch with germline at one junction end may stem from a read error. This chain joins TRBV3-1 and TRBJ2-7, with 14 bases aligning to TRBD2. CDR3 length: 14 amino acids. Germline V CDR1 and CDR2: LGHDT, YNNKEL (reference sequence). The CDR3, as DNA: TGTGCCAGCAAAGGGACTAGCGGGAGCTACGAGCTGTACTTC. Protein product: CASKGTSGSYELYF.

There are a few counts of this clonotype. The V call is TRBV7-2, the J call TRBJ2-1, with D tentatively TRBD2 (6 bases). Germline CDR1 and CDR2: SGHTA and FQGNSA. V dropped 1 base and J dropped 5 bases, with 12 bases sitting between them. The CDR3 covers 15 residues. CDR3 loop: CASSLVGGRDNEQFF. CDR3 nucleotide sequence: TGTGCCAGCAGCTTAGTCGGGGGACGGGACAATGAGCAGTTCTTC.

The V and J genes are TRBV7-8 and TRBJ2-2, with D possibly matching TRBD2 (7 bases). The germline gives CDR1 SGHVS, CDR2 FQNEAQ. CDR3 length: 15 residues. V lost 5 bases and J lost 10, with 20 bases in between. The CDR3 is CASSQRVGGVEELFF. For the CDR3, the DNA is TGTGCCAGCAGCCAGCGAGTAGGGGGGGTTGAGGAGCTGTTTTTT. Full variable domain (outside the CDR3, taken from reference TRBV7-8 and TRBJ2-2): GAGVSQSPRYKVAKRGQDVALRCDPISGHVSLFWYQQALGQGPEFLTYFQNEAQLDKSGLPSDRFFAERPEGSVSTLKIQRTQQEDSAVYLCASSQRVGGVEELFFGEGSRLTVL.

In its sample, this clonotype was seen many times. The V gene is TRBV28, the J gene TRBJ2-1; a possible D gene is TRBD1 (5 bases). Germline V gives CDR1 MDHEN, CDR2 SYDVKM. This CDR3 comprises 15 residues. Trimming stripped 1 base from V and 0 bases from J, with 7 bases between. Here the CDR3 reads CASSLSGFSYNEQFF. The CDR3 bases are TGTGCCAGCAGTTTATCAGGGTTCTCCTACAATGAGCAGTTCTTC. The full variable domain, with the rest looked up from reference TRBV28 and TRBJ2-1, is DVKVTQSSRYLVKRTGEKVFLECVQDMDHENMFWYRQDPGLGLRLIYFSYDVKMKEKGDIPEGYSVSREKKERFSLILESASTNQTSMYLCASSLSGFSYNEQFFGPGTRLTVL.

The chain carries TRBV5-8 and TRBJ1-2, with unresolved D. The CDR3 has 19 residues. Germline lookup yields CDR1 SGHTS and CDR2 YDEGEE. V lost 0 bases, J lost 3 bases, and 24 bases lay in between. CDR3 DNA sequence: TGTGCCAGCAGCTTGGTATCTTCCGGGATACGAAATAGTGACTATGGCTACACCTTC. Amino acid sequence: CASSLVSSGIRNSDYGYTF.

For this clonotype: Possible read error: a much larger clone is one base away. This chain links TRBV7-9 with TRBJ1-2; perhaps TRBD1 as D (6 bases). The CDR3 extends over 15 amino acids. Germline V gives CDR1 SEHNR, CDR2 FQNEAQ (reference sequence). CDR3 region: CASSPRFRQEYGHTF. The CDR3 coding sequence is TGTGCCAGCAGCCCAAGATTCCGACAGGAATATGGCCACACCTTC.

As concerns this clonotype: Just one base apart from a much larger clone, this may be a read error. The chain employs TRBV28 and TRBJ2-1; no clear D gene. The germline V gene encodes CDR1 MDHEN and CDR2 SYDVKM. This CDR3 has 15 amino acids. CDR3 bases: TGTGCCAGCAACATTGCAGGACCCTCTGCCAATGGGCAGTTCTTC. Protein sequence: CASNIAGPSANGQFF.